The following is a T cell receptor beta chain sequence with its context. Its antigen remains unknown. Sequenced material consisted of expressed TCRB transcripts (all of the isolated RNA was reverse transcribed). The data were produced by immunoSEQ multiplex PCR, yet TCRdb's version contains in-frame clones alone and is incomplete. Here the sample spans about 160,000 clones, 7.8% being singletons. The data are from a study of beta chain features in type 1 diabetes. Points from the study as a whole: Type 1 diabetes patients had TCRB CDR3s that were shorter (moderately but significantly so) in all four CD4+ subsets.

This receptor was identified in a woman in her thirties or forties with type 1 diabetes. Sequenced: central memory CD4+ T cells from blood.

The CDR3 DNA sequence: TGTGCCAGCAGCTCAAGACAGGGGCCCGAGCAGTACTTC. Translation: CASSSRQGPEQYF. The chain uses TRBV5-4 and TRBJ2-7; the match to TRBD1 covers 8 bases. The germline V gene has CDR1 SGHNT and CDR2 YYREEE (reference sequence). The V and J ends lost 3 bases and 6 bases, in that order; junction bases with no gene match: 5. The CDR3 loop spans 13 amino acids.